This T cell receptor (beta chain) is from a study of beta chain features in type 1 diabetes. Findings and limits, study-wide: Researchers cautioned that cDNA sequencing could over-represent cells with high TCR expression. PCR might favor shorter templates, equally in patients and controls.

It was one heparinised blood draw, averaging around 100 mL, that each donor gave. Markers CD45RO/CCR7/CD25/CD127/CD95/CD27 served to sort CD4+ naive, central memory, regulatory and stem cell-like memory cells. Germline lookup yields CDR1 LGHNA and CDR2 YSLEER. The V gene lost 4 bases and the J gene lost 12 bases, with 20 bases spanning the gap. The CDR3 has 14 amino acids. This clone was counted a single time. What it recognizes is unknown. Every bit of the isolated RNA underwent reverse transcription, so sequencing read expressed TCRB transcripts. The repertoire was sequenced with immunoSEQ multiplex PCR; TCRdb's copy has only in-frame clones and lacks some. The sample includes 350,000 to 450,000 clones, 14% of them seen just once.

The origin of this receptor is a man between 25 and 39 years old in good health. The source material was naive CD4+ T cells from blood. The chain employs TRBV4-3 and TRBJ2-3; D perhaps matches TRBD2 (6 bases). CDR3 residues: CASSRQLGGERQYF. In nucleotides, the CDR3 is TGCGCCAGCAGCCGACAACTGGGCGGGGAGCGCCAGTATTTT.